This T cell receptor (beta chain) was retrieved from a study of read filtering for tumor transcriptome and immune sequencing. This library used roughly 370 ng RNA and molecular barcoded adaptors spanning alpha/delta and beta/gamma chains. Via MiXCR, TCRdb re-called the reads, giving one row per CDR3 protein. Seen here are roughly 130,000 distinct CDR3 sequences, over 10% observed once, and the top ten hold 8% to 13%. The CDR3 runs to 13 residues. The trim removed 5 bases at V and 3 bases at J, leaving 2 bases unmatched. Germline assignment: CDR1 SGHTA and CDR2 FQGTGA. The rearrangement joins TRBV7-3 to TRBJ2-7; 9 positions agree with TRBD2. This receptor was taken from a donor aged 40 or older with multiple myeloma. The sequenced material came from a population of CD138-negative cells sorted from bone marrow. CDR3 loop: CASSPTSGYEQYF. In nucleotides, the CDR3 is TGTGCCAGCAGCCCGACTAGCGGCTACGAGCAGTACTTC.